Listed here are 8 T cell receptor beta chains from one sample, sequenced in a study of blood T cell repertoires in COVID-19. Repertoires were generated with immunoSEQ multiplex PCR, while TCRdb's copy carries only in-frame clones and drops some. The sample comprises around 69,000 clones, 84% of which are singletons, and 8.8% rests with the top ten. Sample: peripheral blood. All receptors derive from a man between 50 and 59 years old with active COVID-19.

This chain joins TRBV5-5 and TRBJ2-7; 8 bases align to TRBD1. The V segment lost 7 bases and the J segment 4 bases; nucleotides outside the gene matches: 10. Germline V gene sequence: CDR1 SGHKS, CDR2 YYEKEE (reference sequence). There are 14 residues in the CDR3. The CDR3 nucleotides read TGTGCCAGCTTCCTCGGACAGGGTTCATACGAGCAGTACTTC. The encoded protein is CASFLGQGSYEQYF.

As for this clone: A much larger clone differs by one base, so this may be a read error. The gene calls are TRBV28 and TRBJ2-7; TRBD2 agrees at 11 bases. From germline, CDR1 is MDHEN and CDR2 SYDVKM. The CDR3 runs 15 residues. Germline trimming cut 7 bases from V and 2 bases from J; bases unmatched to any gene: 7. CDR3 amino acids: CASTVETSGTYEQYF. CDR3 nucleotides: TGTGCCAGCACCGTGGAGACTAGCGGGACCTACGAGCAGTACTTC.

The chain recombines TRBV18 with TRBJ1-1; D not resolved. With 2 bases removed from V and 1 base from J, the gap between germline ends came to 5 bases. Germline values: CDR1 KGHSH, CDR2 LQKENI. This CDR3 is built from 13 residues. CDR3 region: CASSPNKNTEAFF. For the CDR3, the DNA is TGTGCCAGCTCACCAAACAAGAACACTGAAGCTTTCTTT.

The genes are TRBV14 and TRBJ2-7; D gene ambiguous. V was shortened by 2 bases and J by 3 bases, with 11 bases between the two germline ends. This CDR3 has 14 residues. CDR1 is SGHDN, CDR2 FVKESK, per germline. CDR3 sequence: CASSQRSPYYEQYF. In nucleotides, the CDR3 is TGTGCCAGCAGCCAACGGTCCCCTTACTACGAGCAGTACTTC.

This clone appeared once. This specimen includes other DNA sequences encoding the same CDR3. The gene calls are TRBV11-2 and TRBJ2-1, with D perhaps TRBD1 (5 bases). Trimming pared 5 bases from V and 4 bases from J, leaving 6 bases between. Germline CDR1 SGHAT, CDR2 FQNNGV. This CDR3 contains 12 residues. The CDR3 region has the DNA TGTGCCAGCAGCGACAGTTACAATGAGCAGTTCTTC. It translates to CASSDSYNEQFF.

The chain carries TRBV27 and TRBJ2-2; TRBD2 might be the D (5 bases). The CDR3 covers 13 residues. Germline V CDR1 and CDR2: MNHEY, SMNVEV (reference sequence). Trimming removed 5 bases from V and 1 base from J, with 5 bases in between. The CDR3 sequence is CASSRENTGELFF. In nucleotides, the CDR3 is TGTGCCAGCAGTCGGGAGAACACCGGGGAGCTGTTTTTT.

J is TRBJ1-4 and V is TRBV9, with D possibly TRBD1 on 5 matching bases. Germline V gives CDR1 SGDLS, CDR2 YYNGEE. V lost 4 bases and J 3 bases, leaving 10 bases between the germline ends. This CDR3 contains 14 residues. The CDR3 protein is CASSPQGSNEKLFF. As DNA, the CDR3 is TGTGCCAGCAGCCCCCAGGGCTCTAATGAAAAACTGTTTTTT.

This clone appeared once. The chain combines TRBV29-1 with TRBJ1-5; D is perhaps TRBD1 (6 bases). Trimming took off 7 bases at V and 3 bases at J, with 13 bases between the two ends. CDR3 length: 13 residues. Germline assignment: CDR1 SQVTM and CDR2 ANQGSEA. This CDR3 is CSAQGDTNQPQHF. The CDR3 region has the DNA TGCAGCGCCCAAGGGGACACCAATCAGCCCCAGCATTTT.